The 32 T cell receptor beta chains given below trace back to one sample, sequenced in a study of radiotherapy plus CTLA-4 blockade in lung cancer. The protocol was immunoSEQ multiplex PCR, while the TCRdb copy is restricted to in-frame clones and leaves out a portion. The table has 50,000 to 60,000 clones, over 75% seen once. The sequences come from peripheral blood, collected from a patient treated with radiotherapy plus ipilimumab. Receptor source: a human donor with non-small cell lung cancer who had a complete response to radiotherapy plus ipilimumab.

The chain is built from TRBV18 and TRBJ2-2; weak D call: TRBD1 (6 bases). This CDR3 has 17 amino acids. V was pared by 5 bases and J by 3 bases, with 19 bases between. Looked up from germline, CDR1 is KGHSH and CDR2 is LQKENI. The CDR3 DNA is TGTGCCAGCTCAGAACTACAGGGACCCGTGGACACCGGGGAGCTGTTTTTT. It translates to CASSELQGPVDTGELFF.

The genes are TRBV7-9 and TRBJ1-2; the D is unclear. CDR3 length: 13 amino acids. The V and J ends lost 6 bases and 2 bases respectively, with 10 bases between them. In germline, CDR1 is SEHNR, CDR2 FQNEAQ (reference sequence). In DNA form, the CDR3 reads TGTGCCAGCAGGGAGGGTCGGAACTATGGCTACACCTTC. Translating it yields CASREGRNYGYTF.

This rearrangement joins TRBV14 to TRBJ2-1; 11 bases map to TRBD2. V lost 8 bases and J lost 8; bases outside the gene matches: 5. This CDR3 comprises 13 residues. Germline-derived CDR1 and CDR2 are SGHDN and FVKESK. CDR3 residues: CASSGLADHEQFF. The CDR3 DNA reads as TGTGCCAGCTCGGGACTAGCGGATCATGAGCAGTTCTTC. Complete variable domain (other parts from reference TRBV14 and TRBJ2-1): EAGVTQFPSHSVIEKGQTVTLRCDPISGHDNLYWYRRVMGKEIKFLLHFVKESKQDESGMPNNRFLAERTGGTYSTLKVQPAELEDSGVYFCASSGLADHEQFFGPGTRLTVL.

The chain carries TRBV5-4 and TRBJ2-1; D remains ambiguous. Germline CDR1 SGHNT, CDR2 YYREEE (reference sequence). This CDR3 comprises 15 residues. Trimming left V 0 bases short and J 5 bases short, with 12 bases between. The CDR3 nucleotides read TGTGCCAGCAGCTTGGCCTCCTCGGGTAACAATGAGCAGTTCTTC. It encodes CASSLASSGNNEQFF.

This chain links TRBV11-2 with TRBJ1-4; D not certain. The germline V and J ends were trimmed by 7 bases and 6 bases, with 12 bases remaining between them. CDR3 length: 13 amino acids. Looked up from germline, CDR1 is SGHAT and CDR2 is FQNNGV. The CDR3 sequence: CASTGDFDEKLFF. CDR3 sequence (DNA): TGTGCCAGCACCGGGGATTTCGATGAAAAACTGTTTTTT.

The CDR3 region has the DNA TGTGCCTGGAGTTTGACTAGCGGGGGAGAGTATTTT. Its protein product is CAWSLTSGGEYF. V is TRBV30 and J is TRBJ2-3; 12 bases line up with TRBD2. CDR1 and CDR2 (germline): GTSNPN, SVGIG (reference sequence). CDR3 length: 12 amino acids. Trimming cost V 2 bases and J 13 bases; bases outside gene matches: 4.

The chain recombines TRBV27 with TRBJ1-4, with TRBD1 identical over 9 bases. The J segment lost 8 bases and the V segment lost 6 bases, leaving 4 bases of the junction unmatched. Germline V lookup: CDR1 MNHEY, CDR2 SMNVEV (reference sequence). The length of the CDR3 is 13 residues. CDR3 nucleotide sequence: TGTGCCAGCAGCCGGGACAGGGTGGAAAAACTGTTTTTT. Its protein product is CASSRDRVEKLFF.

The CDR3 sequence: CASSPRTGSWKDTEAFF. The CDR3 bases are TGTGCCAGCAGCCCAAGGACAGGGTCTTGGAAAGACACTGAAGCTTTCTTT. The chain joins TRBV28 to TRBJ1-1; TRBD1 agrees at 8 bases. Germline CDR1 and CDR2: MDHEN and SYDVKM. This CDR3 region has 17 residues. J lost 3 bases, V lost 6 bases, and 15 bases had no gene match.

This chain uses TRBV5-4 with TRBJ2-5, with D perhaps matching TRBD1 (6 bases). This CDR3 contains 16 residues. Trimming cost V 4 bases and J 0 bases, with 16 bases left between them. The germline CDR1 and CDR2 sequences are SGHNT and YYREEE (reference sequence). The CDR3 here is CASSPETGWDQETQYF. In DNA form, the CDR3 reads TGTGCCAGCAGCCCCGAAACAGGGTGGGACCAAGAGACCCAGTACTTC. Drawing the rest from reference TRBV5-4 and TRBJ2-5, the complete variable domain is ETGVTQSPTHLIKTRGQQVTLRCSSQSGHNTVSWYQQALGQGPQFIFQYYREEENGRGNFPPRFSGLQFPNYSSELNVNALELDDSALYLCASSPETGWDQETQYFGPGTRLLVL.

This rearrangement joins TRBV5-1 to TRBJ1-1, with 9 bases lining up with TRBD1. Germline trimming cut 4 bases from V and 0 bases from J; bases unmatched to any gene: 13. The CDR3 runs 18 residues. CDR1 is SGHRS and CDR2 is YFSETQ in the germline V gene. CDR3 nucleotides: TGCGCCAGCAGCGGAACAGGGGGCGCGGGATCCGTGAACACTGAAGCTTTCTTT. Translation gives CASSGTGGAGSVNTEAFF.

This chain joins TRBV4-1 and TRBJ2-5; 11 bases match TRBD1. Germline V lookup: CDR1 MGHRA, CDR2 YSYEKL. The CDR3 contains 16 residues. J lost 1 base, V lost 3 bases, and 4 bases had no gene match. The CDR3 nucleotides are TGCGCCAGCAGCCATAGGGACAGGGGGACCCAAGAGACCCAGTACTTC. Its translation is CASSHRDRGTQETQYF.

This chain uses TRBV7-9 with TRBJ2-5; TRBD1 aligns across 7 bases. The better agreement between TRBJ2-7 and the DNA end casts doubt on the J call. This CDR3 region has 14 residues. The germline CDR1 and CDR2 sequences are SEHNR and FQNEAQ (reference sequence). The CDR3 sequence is CASSYRTGGYEQYF. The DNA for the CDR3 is TGTGCCAGCAGCTACCGGACAGGCGGCTACGAGCAGTACTTC.

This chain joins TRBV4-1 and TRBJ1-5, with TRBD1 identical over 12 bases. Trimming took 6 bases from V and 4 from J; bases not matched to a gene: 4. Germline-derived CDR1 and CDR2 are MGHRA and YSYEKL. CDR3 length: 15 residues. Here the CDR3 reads CASRQGQGANQPQHF. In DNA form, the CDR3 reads TGCGCCAGCAGACAGGGACAGGGGGCGAATCAGCCCCAGCATTTT.

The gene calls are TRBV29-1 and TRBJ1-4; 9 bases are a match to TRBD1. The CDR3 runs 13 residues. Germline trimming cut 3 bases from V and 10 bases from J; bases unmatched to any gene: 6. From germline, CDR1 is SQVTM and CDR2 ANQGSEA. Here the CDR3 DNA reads TGCAGCGTTGAGGGACAGGGTACAGGAAAACTGTTTTTT. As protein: CSVEGQGTGKLFF.

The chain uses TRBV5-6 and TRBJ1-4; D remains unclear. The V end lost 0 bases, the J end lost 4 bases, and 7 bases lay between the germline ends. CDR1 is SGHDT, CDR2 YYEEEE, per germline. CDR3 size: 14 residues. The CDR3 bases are TGTGCCAGCAGCTTGGGGGGAGGTAATGAAAAACTGTTTTTT. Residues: CASSLGGGNEKLFF. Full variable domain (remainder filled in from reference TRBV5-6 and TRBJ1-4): DAGVTQSPTHLIKTRGQQVTLRCSPKSGHDTVSWYQQALGQGPQFIFQYYEEEERQRGNFPDRFSGHQFPNYSSELNVNALLLGDSALYLCASSLGGGNEKLFFGSGTQLSVL.

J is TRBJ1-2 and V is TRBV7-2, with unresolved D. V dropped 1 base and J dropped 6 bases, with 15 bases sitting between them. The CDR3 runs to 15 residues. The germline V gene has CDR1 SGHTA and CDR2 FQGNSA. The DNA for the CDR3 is TGTGCCAGCAGCTTAGGGCCGCTATCCGGGGATGGCTACACCTTC. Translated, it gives CASSLGPLSGDGYTF.

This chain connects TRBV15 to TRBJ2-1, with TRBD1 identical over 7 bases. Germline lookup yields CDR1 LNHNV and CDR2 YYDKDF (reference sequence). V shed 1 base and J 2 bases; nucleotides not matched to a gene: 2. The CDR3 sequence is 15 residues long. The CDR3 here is CATSRGQGAYNEQFF. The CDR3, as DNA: TGTGCCACCAGCAGAGGACAGGGTGCCTACAATGAGCAGTTCTTC.

The CDR3 DNA reads as TGTGCCAGCAGCTCCCCGGGTCTCTCTGGAAACACCATATATTTT. It encodes CASSSPGLSGNTIYF. The chain employs TRBV6-5 and TRBJ1-3; no firm D call. The V end was cut by 6 bases, the J end by 0 bases, with 12 bases between. Germline loops: CDR1 MNHEY, CDR2 SVGAGI. The CDR3 is made up of 15 amino acids.

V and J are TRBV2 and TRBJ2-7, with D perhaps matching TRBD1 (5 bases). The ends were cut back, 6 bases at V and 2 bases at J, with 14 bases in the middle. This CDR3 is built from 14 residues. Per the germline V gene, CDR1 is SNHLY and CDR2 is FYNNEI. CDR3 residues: CASRRSGLTYEQYV. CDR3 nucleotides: TGTGCCAGCAGGAGATCAGGGTTAACCTACGAGCAGTACGTC.

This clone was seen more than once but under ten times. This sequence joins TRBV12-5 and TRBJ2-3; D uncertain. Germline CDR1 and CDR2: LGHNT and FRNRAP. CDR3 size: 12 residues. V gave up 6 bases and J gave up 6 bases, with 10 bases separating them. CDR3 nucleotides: TGTGCTAGTGGAAATCTAGTGGATACGCAGTATTTT. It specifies CASGNLVDTQYF.

The CDR3 protein is CASSSDRVRPPDYGYTF. CDR3 nucleotides: TGTGCCAGCAGTTCCGACAGGGTGAGACCTCCTGACTATGGCTACACCTTC. This rearrangement joins TRBV7-2 to TRBJ1-2; the match to TRBD1 covers 7 bases. The germline gives CDR1 SGHTA, CDR2 FQGNSA. The V segment lost 6 bases and the J segment 3 bases; nucleotides outside the gene matches: 16. The length of the CDR3 is 17 residues.

CDR3 nucleotides: TGCGCCAGCAGCGAACAGGGTGGGAACACTGAAGCTTTCTTT. Its protein product is CASSEQGGNTEAFF. The genes are TRBV5-1 and TRBJ1-1; a weak D match, TRBD1 (6 bases). Trimming stripped 4 bases from V and 1 base from J, with 11 bases between. Germline V gene lookup returns CDR1 SGHRS and CDR2 YFSETQ. The CDR3 sequence is 14 residues long.

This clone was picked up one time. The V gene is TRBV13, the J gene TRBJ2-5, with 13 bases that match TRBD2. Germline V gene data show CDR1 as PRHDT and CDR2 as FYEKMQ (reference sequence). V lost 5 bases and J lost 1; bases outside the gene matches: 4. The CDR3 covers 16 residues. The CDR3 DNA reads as TGTGCCAGCAGCCTAAGACTAGCGGGGGGCCAAGAGACCCAGTACTTC. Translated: CASSLRLAGGQETQYF.

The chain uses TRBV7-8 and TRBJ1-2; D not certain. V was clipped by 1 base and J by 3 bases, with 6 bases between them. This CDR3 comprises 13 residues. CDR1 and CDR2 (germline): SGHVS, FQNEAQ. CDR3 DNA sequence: TGTGCCAGCAGCTTAGTAAGCGACTATGGCTACACCTTC. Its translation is CASSLVSDYGYTF.

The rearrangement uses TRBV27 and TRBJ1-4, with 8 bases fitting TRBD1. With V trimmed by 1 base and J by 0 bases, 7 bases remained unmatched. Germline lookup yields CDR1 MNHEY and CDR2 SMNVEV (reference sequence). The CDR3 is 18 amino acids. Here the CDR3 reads CASSLYSGQGSTNEKLFF. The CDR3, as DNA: TGTGCCAGCAGTTTATACTCCGGACAGGGCTCAACTAATGAAAAACTGTTTTTT.

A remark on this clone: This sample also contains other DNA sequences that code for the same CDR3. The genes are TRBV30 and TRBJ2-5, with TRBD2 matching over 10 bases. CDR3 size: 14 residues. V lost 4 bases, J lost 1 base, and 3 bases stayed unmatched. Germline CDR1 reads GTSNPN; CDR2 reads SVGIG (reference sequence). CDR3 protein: CAWTSGGAQETQYF. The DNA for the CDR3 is TGTGCCTGGACCAGCGGGGGGGCCCAAGAGACCCAGTACTTC. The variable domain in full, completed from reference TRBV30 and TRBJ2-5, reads SQTIHQWPATLVQPVGSPLSLECTVEGTSNPNLYWYRQAAGRGLQLLFYSVGIGQISSEVPQNLSASRPQDRQFILSSKKLLLSDSGFYLCAWTSGGAQETQYFGPGTRLLVL.

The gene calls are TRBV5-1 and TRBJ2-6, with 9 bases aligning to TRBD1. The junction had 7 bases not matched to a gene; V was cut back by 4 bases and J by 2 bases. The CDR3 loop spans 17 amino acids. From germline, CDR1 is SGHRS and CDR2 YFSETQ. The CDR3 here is CASSGGDRVPGANVLTF. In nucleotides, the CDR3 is TGCGCCAGCAGCGGGGGGGACAGGGTGCCTGGGGCCAACGTCCTGACTTTC.

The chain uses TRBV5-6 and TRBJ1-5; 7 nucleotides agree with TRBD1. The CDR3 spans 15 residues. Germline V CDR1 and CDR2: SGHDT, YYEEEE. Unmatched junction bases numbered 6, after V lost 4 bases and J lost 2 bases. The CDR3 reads CASSRTGSGNQPQHF. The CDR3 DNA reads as TGTGCCAGCAGCCGGACAGGTTCGGGCAATCAGCCCCAGCATTTT.

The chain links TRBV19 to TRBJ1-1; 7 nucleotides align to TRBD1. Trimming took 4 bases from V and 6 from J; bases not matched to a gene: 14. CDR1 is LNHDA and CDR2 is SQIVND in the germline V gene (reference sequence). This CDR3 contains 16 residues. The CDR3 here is CASSTPDRDPRAEAFF. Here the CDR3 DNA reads TGTGCCAGTAGTACCCCTGACAGGGACCCGAGGGCTGAAGCTTTCTTT. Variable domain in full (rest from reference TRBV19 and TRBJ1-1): DGGITQSPKYLFRKEGQNVTLSCEQNLNHDAMYWYRQDPGQGLRLIYYSQIVNDFQKGDIAEGYSVSREKKESFPLTVTSAQKNPTAFYLCASSTPDRDPRAEAFFGQGTRLTVV.

CDR3 loop: CASSSRLAGAETQYF. The CDR3 DNA follows: TGTGCCAGCAGCTCACGACTAGCGGGAGCAGAGACCCAGTACTTC. This chain links TRBV6-5 with TRBJ2-5; 12 bases are a match to TRBD2. The CDR3 length is 15 residues. Germline CDR1 reads MNHEY; CDR2 reads SVGAGI. The trim removed 6 bases at V and 4 bases at J, leaving 6 bases unmatched.

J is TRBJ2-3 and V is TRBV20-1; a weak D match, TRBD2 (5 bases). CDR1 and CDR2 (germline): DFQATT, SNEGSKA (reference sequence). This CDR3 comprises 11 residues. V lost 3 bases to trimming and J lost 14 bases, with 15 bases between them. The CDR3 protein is CSARREGIGYF. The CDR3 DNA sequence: TGCAGTGCTAGGAGGGAAGGGATTGGGTATTTT.

CDR3 loop: CASSAANYGYTF. The CDR3 DNA sequence: TGTGCCAGTAGTGCAGCTAACTATGGCTACACCTTC. The V call is TRBV19, the J call TRBJ1-2, with D uncertain. From germline, CDR1 is LNHDA and CDR2 SQIVND (reference sequence). The V gene lost 5 bases and the J gene lost 0 bases, with 4 bases spanning the gap. The CDR3 runs 12 residues.